The subject of this entry is one T cell receptor (beta chain). This clonotype came up a few times. The antigen it binds to is not known. No clone much larger than this one lies a single base away; base qualities are absent. The treatment or condition label, as the study defines it: live attenuated yellow fever vaccine strain. Two biological replicates of bulk PBMCs were collected at each blood-draw timepoint. A standard Ficoll-Paque protocol was used to isolate PBMCs from peripheral blood. RNA was extracted with TriZol from bulk PBMCs, CD4 and CD8 fractions, and dextramer-positive and dextramer-negative fractions. This sample was included in a study of T cells after yellow fever vaccination (dated by TCRdb to the late 2010s). Study-level background: The SMART-Seq v4 Ultra Low Input RNA kit was used to prepare libraries from fractions with low cell numbers. Two healthy male donors made up the cohort, one aged 18 to 30 years and the other aged 30 to 40 years. To follow T-cell clones before and after primary and booster YFV17D yellow fever vaccination, bulk TCR alpha and beta repertoires were sequenced over time. Blood was collected at multiple timepoints before and after primary and secondary immunization, and bulk PBMC replicates and cell subsets were isolated.

TCR cDNA was synthesized by 5'RACE template switching, through which a universal primer site and unique molecular identifiers were introduced. Priming of cDNA synthesis was performed from both the TCR alpha and TCR beta constant segments. Two PCR steps were used to amplify libraries, with sample barcodes and sequencing adapters being added in the second step. Sequencing of the libraries was done on either Illumina HiSeq 2500 (2x100 bp) or NovaSeq (2x150 bp). Processing in the source paper ran as follows. Demultiplexing of reads and collapsing into UMI consensus sequences were performed with MIGEC, and V(D)J alignment was carried out with MiXCR. Clonotypes responding to the vaccine were identified with edgeR on replicate PBMC samples, with the criteria of FDR below 0.01 and a log2 fold change above 5 up to day 15. Each bulk clonotype was labeled CD4 or CD8 based on which sequenced repertoire, CD4 or CD8, contained the clonotype at higher abundance. TCRdb's own reprocessing of the public reads used fastp at Q25 and MiXCR and kept productive beta chains. Rows with a matching CDR3 protein are joined into one entry that keeps the most common DNA and genes. TCRdb assigned the V and J calls; the authors' analysis was not used. In all, the sample holds about 550,000 distinct CDR3 sequences, and 15% to 20% of those were seen once. Of the sample, approximately 14% is held by the ten largest clones.

Overall study results and their limits: Because the study included only a couple of donors, the extent to which the findings can be generalized is limited. FACS-sorted repertoires could contain abundant contaminating clonotypes from the bulk population, so computational filtering was required. The secondary T-cell response was found to be weaker but faster than the primary response, with a peak reached on day 5 rather than on day 15. A small fraction of clonotypes showed up in both the CD4 and CD8 compartments, probably as a result of convergent recombination. Most clones expanded after primary vaccination (approximately 97% of CD4 and around 89% of CD8) were re-detected after the booster, suggesting that broad memory maintenance occurred.

Sequenced material: PBMCs, taken 15 days after the yellow fever booster vaccination. The receptor was isolated from a man younger than 40 who received the YFV17D yellow fever vaccine.

The sequenced DNA is TGTGCCATCAGTTCGACTAGCGAACGCACAGATACGCAGTATTTT. It is translated as CAISSTSERTDTQYF. The V and J genes are TRBV10-3 and TRBJ2-3, and TRBD2 matches 8 of the central bases. CDR1 ENHRY and CDR2 SYGVKD were looked up in the germline V gene. The cysteine opens and the phenylalanine closes a CDR3 of 15 amino acids. Only the CDR3 part of the read is kept: 45 bases, read in frame from the first base. The V end gives up 5 bases and the J end 1 base, leaving 5 bases in the junction not matched to a gene.